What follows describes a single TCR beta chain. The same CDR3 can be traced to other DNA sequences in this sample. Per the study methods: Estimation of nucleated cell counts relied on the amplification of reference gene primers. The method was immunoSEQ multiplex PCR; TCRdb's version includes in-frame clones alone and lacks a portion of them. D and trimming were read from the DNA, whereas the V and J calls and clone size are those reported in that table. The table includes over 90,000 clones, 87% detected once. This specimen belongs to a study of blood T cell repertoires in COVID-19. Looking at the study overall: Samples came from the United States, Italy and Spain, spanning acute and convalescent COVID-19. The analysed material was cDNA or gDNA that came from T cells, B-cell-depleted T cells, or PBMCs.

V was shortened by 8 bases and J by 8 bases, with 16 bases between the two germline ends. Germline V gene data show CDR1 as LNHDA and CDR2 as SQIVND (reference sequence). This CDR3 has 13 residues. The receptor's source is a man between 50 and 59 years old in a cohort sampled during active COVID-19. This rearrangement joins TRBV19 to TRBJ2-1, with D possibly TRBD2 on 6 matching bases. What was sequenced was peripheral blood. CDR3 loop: CASSSRRGDEQFF. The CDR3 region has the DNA TGTGCCAGTTCATCAAGGAGGGGCGATGAGCAGTTCTTC.